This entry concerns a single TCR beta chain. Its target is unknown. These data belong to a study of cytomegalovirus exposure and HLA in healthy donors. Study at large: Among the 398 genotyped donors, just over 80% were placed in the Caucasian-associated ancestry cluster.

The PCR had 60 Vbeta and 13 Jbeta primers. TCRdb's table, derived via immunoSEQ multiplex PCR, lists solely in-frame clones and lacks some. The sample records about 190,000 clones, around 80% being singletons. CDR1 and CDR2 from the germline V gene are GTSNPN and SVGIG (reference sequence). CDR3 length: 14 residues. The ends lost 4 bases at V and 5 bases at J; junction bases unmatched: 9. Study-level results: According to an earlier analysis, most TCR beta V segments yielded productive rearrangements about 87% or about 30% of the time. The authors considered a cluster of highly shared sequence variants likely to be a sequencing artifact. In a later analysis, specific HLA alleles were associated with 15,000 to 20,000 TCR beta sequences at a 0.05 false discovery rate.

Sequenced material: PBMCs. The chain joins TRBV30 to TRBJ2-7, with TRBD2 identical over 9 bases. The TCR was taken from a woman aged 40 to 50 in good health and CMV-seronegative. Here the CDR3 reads CAWNVAGVGDEQYF. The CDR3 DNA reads TGTGCCTGGAATGTAGCGGGAGTGGGGGACGAGCAGTACTTC.